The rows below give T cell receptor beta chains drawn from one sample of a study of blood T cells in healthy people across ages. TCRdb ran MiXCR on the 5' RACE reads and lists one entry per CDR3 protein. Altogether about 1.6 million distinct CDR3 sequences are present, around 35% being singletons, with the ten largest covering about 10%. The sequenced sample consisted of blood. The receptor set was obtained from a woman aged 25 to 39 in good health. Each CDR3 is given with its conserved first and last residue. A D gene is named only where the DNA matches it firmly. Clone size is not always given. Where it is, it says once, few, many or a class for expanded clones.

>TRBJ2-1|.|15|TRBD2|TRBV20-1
CSALIGLAGYNEQFF
TGCAGTGCCCTAATAGGACTAGCGGGCTACAATGAGCAGTTCTTC
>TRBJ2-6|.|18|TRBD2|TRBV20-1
CSARDYRGGGPGANVLIF
TGCAGTGCTAGAGACTACCGCGGGGGGGGTCCTGGGGCCAACGTCCTGATTTTC
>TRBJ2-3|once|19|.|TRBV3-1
CASSQDMATERASTDTQYF
TGTGCCAGCAGCCAAGATATGGCCACGGAACGTGCTAGCACAGATACGCAGTATTTT
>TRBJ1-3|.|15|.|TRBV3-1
CASSQVWGAGNTIYF
TGTGCCAGCAGCCAAGTTTGGGGGGCTGGAAACACCATATATTTT
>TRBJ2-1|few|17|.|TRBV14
CASSHPRRTTTYNEQFF
TGTGCCAGCAGCCATCCAAGACGGACGACCACCTACAATGAGCAGTTCTTC
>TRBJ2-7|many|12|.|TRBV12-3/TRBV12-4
CASSYRDYEQYF
TGTGCCAGCAGTTACAGGGACTACGAGCAGTACTTC
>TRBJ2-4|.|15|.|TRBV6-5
CASSYSRGTKNIQYF
TGTGCCAGCAGTTACTCGAGGGGAACAAAAAACATTCAGTACTTC
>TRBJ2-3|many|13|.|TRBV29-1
CSAPGARPDTQYF
TGCAGCGCCCCAGGAGCGAGGCCAGATACGCAGTATTTT
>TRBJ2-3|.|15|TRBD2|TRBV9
CASSEMGLAPDTQYF
TGTGCCAGCAGCGAGATGGGACTAGCCCCAGATACGCAGTATTTT
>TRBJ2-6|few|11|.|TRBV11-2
CGVAGANVLTF
TGTGGCGTGGCCGGGGCCAACGTCCTGACTTTC
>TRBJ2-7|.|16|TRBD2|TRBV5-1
CASSLETSGRVHEQYF
TGCGCCAGCAGCTTGGAGACTAGCGGGAGGGTCCACGAGCAGTACTTC
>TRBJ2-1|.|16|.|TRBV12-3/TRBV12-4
CASSLWTRGGENEQFF
TGTGCCAGCAGTTTATGGACCAGAGGGGGGGAAAATGAGCAGTTCTTC
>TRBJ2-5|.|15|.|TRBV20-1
CSARDYRGVQETQYF
TGCAGTGCTAGAGATTACCGAGGAGTACAAGAGACCCAGTACTTC
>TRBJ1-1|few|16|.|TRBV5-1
CASSFTPGTLNTEAFF
TGCGCCAGCAGCTTCACACCCGGGACCTTGAACACTGAAGCTTTCTTT
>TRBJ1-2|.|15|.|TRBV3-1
CASSQAQLLGYGYTF
TGTGCCAGCAGCCAAGCTCAGCTCCTGGGATATGGCTACACCTTC
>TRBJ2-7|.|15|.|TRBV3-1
CASSPFSGSPYEQYF
TGTGCCAGCAGCCCCTTTTCCGGGAGTCCCTACGAGCAGTACTTC
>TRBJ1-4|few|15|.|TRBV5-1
CASSPGRPADEKLFF
TGCGCCAGCAGTCCTGGCCGGCCGGCTGATGAAAAACTGTTTTTT
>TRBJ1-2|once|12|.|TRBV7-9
CASGSASYGYTF
TGTGCCAGCGGTTCGGCGAGCTATGGCTACACCTTC
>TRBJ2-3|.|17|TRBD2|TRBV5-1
CASSPRASGASTDTQYF
TGCGCCAGCAGCCCCCGGGCTAGCGGGGCAAGCACAGATACGCAGTATTTT
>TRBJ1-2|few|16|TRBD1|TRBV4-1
CASSPFSTTGGYGYTF
TGCGCCAGCAGCCCCTTCTCCACGACAGGGGGGTATGGCTACACCTTC
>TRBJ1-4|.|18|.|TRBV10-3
CAISDPMGTSATNEKRFF
TGTGCCATCAGTGACCCGATGGGTACATCAGCAACTAATGAAAAACGGTTTTTT
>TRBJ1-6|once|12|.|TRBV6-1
CASSEGDTGLHF
TGTGCCAGCAGTGAGGGTGACACCGGCCTCCACTTT
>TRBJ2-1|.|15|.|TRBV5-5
CASSLELKGYNEQFF
TGTGCCAGCAGCTTGGAACTAAAGGGCTACAATGAGCAGTTCTTC
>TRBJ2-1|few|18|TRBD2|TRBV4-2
CASSQAGTSEYPYNEQFF
TGTGCCAGCAGCCAAGCCGGGACTAGCGAGTATCCCTACAATGAGCAGTTCTTC
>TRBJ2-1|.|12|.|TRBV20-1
CSARRRRNEQFF
TGCAGTGCTAGGCGGCGGCGCAATGAGCAGTTCTTC
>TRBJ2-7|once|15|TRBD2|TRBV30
CAWSVNGRELYEQYF
TGTGCCTGGAGTGTAAACGGGAGGGAGCTATACGAGCAGTACTTC
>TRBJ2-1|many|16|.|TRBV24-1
CATSDAGTHTFDEQFF
TGTGCCACCAGTGATGCCGGGACTCATACTTTCGATGAGCAGTTCTTC
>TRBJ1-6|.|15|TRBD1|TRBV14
CASSQYRDRGSPLHF
TGTGCCAGCAGCCAATACCGGGACAGGGGATCACCCCTCCACTTT
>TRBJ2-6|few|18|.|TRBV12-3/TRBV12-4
CASSVRPLHSSGANVLTF
TGTGCCAGCAGTGTCAGGCCTCTACATAGCTCTGGGGCCAACGTCCTGACTTTC
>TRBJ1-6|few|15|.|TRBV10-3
CAIAWGASADSPLHF
TGTGCCATCGCCTGGGGGGCCTCGGCGGATTCACCCCTCCACTTT
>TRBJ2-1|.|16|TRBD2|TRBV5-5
CASSPLGTSGHNEQFF
TGTGCCAGCAGCCCTCTAGGGACTAGCGGCCACAATGAGCAGTTCTTC